This T cell receptor beta chain derives from a study of blood T cell repertoires in COVID-19. In the study overall: Sample material is recorded as cDNA or gDNA derived from T cells, B-cell-depleted T cells, or PBMCs.

Cohort assignment relied on participant-reported clinical history. Donors in Cohort 3 counted as recovered after two negative PCRs, clearance, or symptom resolution. This clone has only one observation. Per the germline V gene, CDR1 is KGHSH and CDR2 is LQKENI. V dropped 1 base and J dropped 3; count of bases not matched to a gene: 5. The CDR3 covers 15 residues. The repertoire was sequenced with immunoSEQ multiplex PCR; TCRdb's copy has only in-frame clones and lacks some. The sample lists about 200,000 clones; around 90% were seen once. The chain combines TRBV18 with TRBJ1-2; 7 bases match TRBD1. The TCR sequence derives from a young man who had recovered from COVID-19. Material: PBMCs or T cells enriched from blood (not recorded which). The CDR3, as DNA: TGTGCCAGCTCACCACGAAGGGGGCTTGACTATGGCTACACCTTC. Its protein is CASSPRRGLDYGYTF.